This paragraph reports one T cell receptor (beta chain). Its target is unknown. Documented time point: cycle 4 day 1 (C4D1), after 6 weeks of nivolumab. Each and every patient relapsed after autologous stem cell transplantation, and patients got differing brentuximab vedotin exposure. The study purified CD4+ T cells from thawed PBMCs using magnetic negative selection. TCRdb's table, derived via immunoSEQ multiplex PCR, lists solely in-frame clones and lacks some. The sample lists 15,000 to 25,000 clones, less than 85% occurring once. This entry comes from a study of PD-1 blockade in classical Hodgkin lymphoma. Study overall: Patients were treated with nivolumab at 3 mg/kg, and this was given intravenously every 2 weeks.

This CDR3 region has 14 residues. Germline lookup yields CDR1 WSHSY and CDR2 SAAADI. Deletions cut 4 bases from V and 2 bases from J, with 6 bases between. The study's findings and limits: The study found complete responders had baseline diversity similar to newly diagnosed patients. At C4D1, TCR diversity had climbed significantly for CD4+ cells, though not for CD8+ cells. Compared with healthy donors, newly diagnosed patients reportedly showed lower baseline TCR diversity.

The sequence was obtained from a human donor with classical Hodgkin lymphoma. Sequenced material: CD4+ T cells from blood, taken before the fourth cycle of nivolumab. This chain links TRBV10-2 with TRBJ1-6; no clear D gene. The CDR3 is CASSVGAYNSPLHF. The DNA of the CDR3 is TGCGCCAGCAGTGTTGGGGCCTATAATTCACCCCTCCACTTT.